This is a list of T cell receptor beta chains from one sample in a study of PD-1 blockade in mismatch repair-deficient tumors. Sequencing used immunoSEQ multiplex PCR; TCRdb keeps in-frame clones, though not all of them. Of more than 50,000 clones in the sample, approximately 90% were seen once. The source was peripheral blood, collected 52 weeks after starting pembrolizumab. Receptors were obtained from an adult with mismatch repair-deficient cancer. The CDR3 runs from the conserved cysteine through the conserved F or W. The order of the fields is clone size, V gene, D gene, J gene, CDR3 DNA, CDR3 protein. The D gene is left open where the match is weak. The listing skips clone size in some rows; elsewhere it reads once, few, many or a size class.

size: NA; V: TRBV5-4; D: NA; J: TRBJ2-7; DNA: TGTGCCAGCACCCCGTCGGGCCGAGCCTACGAGCAGTACTTC; CDR3: CASTPSGRAYEQYF
size: NA; V: TRBV5-8; D: TRBD1; J: TRBJ1-5; DNA: TGTGCCAGCAGCTTGAGGGGACAGGGAAATCAGCCCCAGCATTTT; CDR3: CASSLRGQGNQPQHF
size: NA; V: TRBV7-6; D: NA; J: TRBJ1-4; DNA: TGTGCCAGCAGCCCAGGGACGAATGAAAAACTGTTTTTT; CDR3: CASSPGTNEKLFF
size: few; V: TRBV2; D: NA; J: TRBJ1-3; DNA: TGTGCCAGCAGTGAGTACCTAATCGGAAACACCATATATTTT; CDR3: CASSEYLIGNTIYF
size: NA; V: TRBV19; D: NA; J: TRBJ2-7; DNA: TGTGCCAGTCGACAGCGACTCGGCTACGAGCAGTACTTC; CDR3: CASRQRLGYEQYF
size: once; V: TRBV9; D: NA; J: TRBJ1-1; DNA: TGTGCCAGCAGCGTAGGGGCAGGGGCGATGAACACTGAAGCTTTCTTT; CDR3: CASSVGAGAMNTEAFF
size: NA; V: TRBV5-6; D: TRBD1; J: TRBJ2-2; DNA: TGTGCCAGCAGCTTGGCGCAAACAGGGGTCACCGGGGAGCTGTTTTTT; CDR3: CASSLAQTGVTGELFF
size: once; V: TRBV27; D: NA; J: TRBJ2-1; DNA: TGTGCCAGCAGCCCCGGGACAAGCTCCTACAATGAGCAGTTCTTC; CDR3: CASSPGTSSYNEQFF
size: NA; V: TRBV14; D: NA; J: TRBJ2-7; DNA: TGTGCCAGCAGCCAAGACGGGCCCGGTGTCGACGAGCAGTACTTC; CDR3: CASSQDGPGVDEQYF
size: NA; V: TRBV5-1; D: NA; J: TRBJ2-7; DNA: TGCGCCAGCAGCTTGGGTCGGGAGTACGAGCAGTACTTC; CDR3: CASSLGREYEQYF
size: NA; V: TRBV5-1; D: NA; J: TRBJ2-5; DNA: TGCGCCAGCAGCTTGGCGGGGTACCAAGAGACCCAGTACTTC; CDR3: CASSLAGYQETQYF
size: NA; V: TRBV29-1; D: TRBD2; J: TRBJ2-1; DNA: TGCAGCGCCCTCCTGGGACTAGCGGGAGGTTGGAGCTCCTACAATGAGCAGTTCTTC; CDR3: CSALLGLAGGWSSYNEQFF
size: NA; V: TRBV11-2; D: NA; J: TRBJ2-2; DNA: TGTGCCAGCAGCCCATCAAACACCGGGGAGCTGTTTTTT; CDR3: CASSPSNTGELFF
size: NA; V: TRBV19; D: TRBD2; J: TRBJ2-3; DNA: TGTGCCAGTAGCAGGACTAGCGGGAGGGTTAGCACAGATACGCAGTATTTT; CDR3: CASSRTSGRVSTDTQYF
size: NA; V: TRBV15; D: NA; J: TRBJ2-7; DNA: TGTGCCACCAGCAGAGCTGTCGGCTACGAGCAGTACTTC; CDR3: CATSRAVGYEQYF
size: NA; V: TRBV28; D: TRBD1; J: TRBJ2-7; DNA: TGTGCCAGCAGTCCCGGACAGGGCAAAATATACGAGCAGTACTTC; CDR3: CASSPGQGKIYEQYF
size: NA; V: TRBV14; D: NA; J: TRBJ2-5; DNA: TGTGCCAGCAGCCCTTATCCCTTTCAAGAGACCCAGTACTTC; CDR3: CASSPYPFQETQYF
size: NA; V: TRBV6-1; D: NA; J: TRBJ2-7; DNA: TGTGCCAGCAGTGAAGGGCAGGGTCCAACCTACGAGCAGTACTTC; CDR3: CASSEGQGPTYEQYF
size: NA; V: TRBV6-4; D: NA; J: TRBJ2-7; DNA: TGTGCCAGCACCCCGAAAGGAGGGCGAGCTTTCTCCTACGAGCAGTACTTC; CDR3: CASTPKGGRAFSYEQYF
size: NA; V: TRBV7-9; D: TRBD2; J: TRBJ2-1; DNA: TGTGCCAGCAGCTTATGGACCGGGAGGAACTACAATGAGCAGTTCTTC; CDR3: CASSLWTGRNYNEQFF
size: once; V: TRBV5-1; D: NA; J: TRBJ2-1; DNA: TGCGCCAGCAGCTTGGCCGGTACTAGGGCCAATGAGCAGTTCTTC; CDR3: CASSLAGTRANEQFF
size: NA; V: TRBV4-1; D: NA; J: TRBJ2-7; DNA: TGCGCCAGCAGCCAAGACTTACAGGGTGAATACTACGAGCAGTACTTC; CDR3: CASSQDLQGEYYEQYF
size: NA; V: TRBV29-1; D: TRBD1; J: TRBJ1-2; DNA: TGCAGCGTGACAGGGACGCCGCCATCCTATGGCTACACCTTC; CDR3: CSVTGTPPSYGYTF
size: NA; V: TRBV27; D: NA; J: TRBJ2-3; DNA: TGTGCCAGCAGTTTATCCAGAGGTGAAGGGGATAGCACAGATACGCAGTATTTT; CDR3: CASSLSRGEGDSTDTQYF
size: once; V: TRBV28; D: NA; J: TRBJ1-5; DNA: TGTGCCAGCAGACCAAATCGACTTGGCGGAGGTCAGCCCCAGCATTTT; CDR3: CASRPNRLGGGQPQHF
size: NA; V: TRBV7-9; D: NA; J: TRBJ1-1; DNA: TGTGCCAGCAGCTTCTTTTCGGAGGACACTGAAGCTTTCTTT; CDR3: CASSFFSEDTEAFF
size: NA; V: TRBV28; D: TRBD2; J: TRBJ2-1; DNA: TGTGCCAGCAGTTTATACCCTCCATGGGCGGGAGGTGTCTACAATGAGCAGTTCTTC; CDR3: CASSLYPPWAGGVYNEQFF
size: once; V: TRBV27; D: NA; J: TRBJ2-1; DNA: TGTGCCAGCAGTTTTTCGCGGAACCCCTACAATGAGCAGTTCTTC; CDR3: CASSFSRNPYNEQFF
size: NA; V: TRBV12-5; D: TRBD1; J: TRBJ1-1; DNA: TGTGCTAGTGGCCCTGACAGGGGTCGAGCTTTCTTT; CDR3: CASGPDRGRAFF
size: NA; V: TRBV6-5; D: NA; J: TRBJ2-5; DNA: TGTGCCAGCCGCCCCGGACCGCAAGAGACCCAGTACTTC; CDR3: CASRPGPQETQYF
size: NA; V: TRBV11-3; D: NA; J: TRBJ2-7; DNA: TGTGCCAGCAGCCTCGACTCCTACGAGCAGTACTTC; CDR3: CASSLDSYEQYF
size: NA; V: TRBV7-9; D: NA; J: TRBJ2-3; DNA: TGTGCCAGCAGCTTCGGAGGGGGTCCTAGCACAGATACGCAGTATTTT; CDR3: CASSFGGGPSTDTQYF
size: NA; V: TRBV5-1; D: NA; J: TRBJ2-6; DNA: TGCGCCAGCAGCTTGAGGTCTGGGGCCAACGTCCTGACTTTC; CDR3: CASSLRSGANVLTF
size: NA; V: TRBV29-1; D: NA; J: TRBJ1-2; DNA: TGCAGCGTTGAACCGACAGGTGACTATGGCTACACCTTC; CDR3: CSVEPTGDYGYTF
size: NA; V: TRBV4-2; D: TRBD2; J: TRBJ2-1; DNA: TGTGCCAGCAGCCAAGGGGGCGAGCGGGAGACTGAGCAGTTCTTC; CDR3: CASSQGGERETEQFF
size: NA; V: TRBV6-5; D: TRBD1; J: TRBJ2-7; DNA: TGTGCCAGCAGCACCAGGGGGCAGGGCGAGCAGTACTTC; CDR3: CASSTRGQGEQYF
size: NA; V: TRBV5-1; D: NA; J: TRBJ2-7; DNA: TGCGCCAGCAGCACTGGGGACCGACGAGGCCAGTACTTC; CDR3: CASSTGDRRGQYF
size: NA; V: TRBV5-1; D: TRBD1; J: TRBJ2-1; DNA: TGCGCCAGCAGCTTAGTTGGGACAGGGGCGGGCAATGAGCAGTTCTTC; CDR3: CASSLVGTGAGNEQFF
size: NA; V: TRBV29-1; D: TRBD1; J: TRBJ1-1; DNA: TGCAGCGTTGACAGGGGGAGTAAAGCTTTCTTT; CDR3: CSVDRGSKAFF
size: few; V: TRBV19; D: NA; J: TRBJ2-3; DNA: TGTGCCAGTAGTATAGGGGGACAAGTCACAGATACGCAGTATTTT; CDR3: CASSIGGQVTDTQYF
size: NA; V: TRBV5-5; D: NA; J: TRBJ1-2; DNA: TGTGCCAGCAGCTTGAGTGCGACCTATGGCTACACCTTC; CDR3: CASSLSATYGYTF
size: NA; V: TRBV5-1; D: TRBD1; J: TRBJ2-3; DNA: TGCGCCAGCAGCAGGGACAGTAGGAGCACAGATACGCAGTATTTT; CDR3: CASSRDSRSTDTQYF
size: NA; V: TRBV7-9; D: NA; J: TRBJ1-4; DNA: NA; CDR3: CASSSSRTVENEKLFF
size: NA; V: TRBV19; D: NA; J: TRBJ2-1; DNA: TGTGCCAGTAGGCTTTCTGGGGCGGGATACAATGAGCAGTTCTTC; CDR3: CASRLSGAGYNEQFF
size: NA; V: TRBV7-6; D: NA; J: TRBJ2-1; DNA: TGTGCCAGCAGCTTACGAGTCAATGAGCAGTTCTTC; CDR3: CASSLRVNEQFF
size: NA; V: TRBV5-4; D: NA; J: TRBJ1-2; DNA: TGTGCCAGCAGCTTGGTGGACGAAATTAACTATGGCTACACCTTC; CDR3: CASSLVDEINYGYTF
size: NA; V: TRBV6-5; D: NA; J: TRBJ2-3; DNA: TGTGCCAGCGGACTCAGCACAGATACGCAGTATTTT; CDR3: CASGLSTDTQYF
size: NA; V: TRBV6-5; D: NA; J: TRBJ1-5; DNA: TGTGCCAGCAGCGCCGGGCACAATCAGCCCCAGCATTTT; CDR3: CASSAGHNQPQHF
size: NA; V: TRBV28; D: NA; J: TRBJ2-2; DNA: TGTGCCAGCAGTTCCCCAGTCGGCGGGGAGCTGTTTTTT; CDR3: CASSSPVGGELFF
size: NA; V: TRBV29-1; D: NA; J: TRBJ2-7; DNA: TGCAGCGTTGATTCGGGGAACTCCTACGAGCAGTACTTC; CDR3: CSVDSGNSYEQYF